The 11 T cell receptor beta chains given below trace back to one sample, sequenced in a study of blood T cell repertoires in COVID-19. Profiled with immunoSEQ multiplex PCR; TCRdb holds only in-frame clones, not every one. The table shows approximately 280,000 clones, with around 87% occurring only once. Material for sequencing was peripheral blood. Every receptor here comes from a woman aged 30 to 39 who had recovered from COVID-19.

The chain uses TRBV30 and TRBJ1-1, with 7 nucleotides matching TRBD1. V gave up 7 bases and J gave up 1 base; unmatched junction bases: 6. The CDR3 contains 13 residues. CDR1 and CDR2 from the germline V gene are GTSNPN and SVGIG (reference sequence). CDR3 sequence reads: CAFHRGGNTEAFF. In DNA form, the CDR3 reads TGTGCCTTCCACAGGGGTGGGAACACTGAAGCTTTCTTT.

The chain couples TRBV7-9 to TRBJ2-7, with 11 bases lining up with TRBD1. The germline CDR1 and CDR2 sequences are SEHNR and FQNEAQ (reference sequence). Trimming cost V 2 bases and J 6 bases; bases outside gene matches: 3. This CDR3 region has 14 residues. The chain's CDR3 is CASSLLGQGGEQYF. The CDR3 nucleotides are TGTGCCAGCAGCTTACTGGGACAGGGGGGCGAGCAGTACTTC.

The sample holds one count of this clone. This chain joins TRBV28 and TRBJ2-2; D remains unclear. Trimming left V 5 bases short and J 4 bases short, with 8 bases between. CDR3 size: 13 residues. Germline CDR1 MDHEN, CDR2 SYDVKM. The CDR3: CASSPPSTGELFF. The CDR3 DNA follows: TGTGCCAGCAGTCCCCCCAGCACCGGGGAGCTGTTTTTT.

CDR3 sequence: CASSAFGQGEAFF. Here the CDR3 DNA reads TGTGCCAGCAGTGCTTTCGGACAGGGTGAAGCTTTCTTT. This chain uses TRBV6-4 with TRBJ1-1; 8 bases map to TRBD1. The CDR3 is made up of 13 amino acids. Losses at the gene ends were 4 bases for V and 7 bases for J; bases not matched to a gene: 5. Germline V gene data show CDR1 as MRHNA and CDR2 as SNTAGT.

This chain links TRBV27 with TRBJ2-7; D may be TRBD2 (6 bases). The germline gives CDR1 MNHEY, CDR2 SMNVEV (reference sequence). CDR3 length: 13 amino acids. With 6 bases removed from V and 0 bases from J, the gap between germline ends came to 9 bases. CDR3 protein: CASRPTSSYEQYF. In DNA, the CDR3 is TGTGCCAGCAGACCGACTAGCTCCTACGAGCAGTACTTC.

Written as DNA, the CDR3 is TGTGCCAGCAGCGTAGATGGGGACAGGTATAATGAGCAGTTCTTC. Its translation: CASSVDGDRYNEQFF. V and J are TRBV9 and TRBJ2-1, with 8 positions matching TRBD1. This CDR3 is built from 15 residues. J gave up 7 bases and V 0 bases, and 6 bases lay outside the gene matches. CDR1 is SGDLS and CDR2 is YYNGEE in the germline V gene.

The chain carries TRBV6-6 and TRBJ2-1; 8 nucleotides agree with TRBD1. V trimming: 0 bases; J trimming: 6 bases; junction bases outside the gene matches: 7. The germline V gene encodes CDR1 MNHNY and CDR2 SVGAGI (reference sequence). This CDR3 spans 16 amino acids. CDR3 residues: CASSYSRDRRTNEQFF. CDR3 nucleotide sequence: TGTGCCAGCAGTTACTCTCGGGACAGGCGGACCAATGAGCAGTTCTTC.

The chain links TRBV21-1 to TRBJ2-7; TRBD1, the D gene given by the table, was not confirmed from the DNA. TRBV21-1 is flagged as a pseudogene. The CDR3 runs to 15 residues. This CDR3 is CASSKIAGGYHEQYF. DNA of the CDR3: TGTGCCAGCAGCAAAATAGCAGGGGGATACCACGAGCAGTACTTC.

The J gene is TRBJ2-3, the V gene TRBV13, with 8 positions matching TRBD1. CDR1 and CDR2 from the germline V gene are PRHDT and FYEKMQ (reference sequence). V lost 7 bases, J lost 4 bases, and 10 bases stayed unmatched. This CDR3 has 15 residues. Here the CDR3 DNA reads TGTGCCAGCACCTCCCGGACAGGGCCCGCAGATACGCAGTATTTT. This translates into CASTSRTGPADTQYF.

J is TRBJ1-1 and V is TRBV25-1; TRBD1 might be the D (6 bases). The ends were cut back, 4 bases at V and 1 base at J, with 10 bases in the middle. The V gene's germline CDR1 is MGHDK and CDR2 SYGVNS. CDR3 length: 14 amino acids. CDR3 sequence: CASSVPGANTEAFF. In DNA form, the CDR3 reads TGTGCCAGCAGTGTCCCAGGGGCGAACACTGAAGCTTTCTTT.

V usage is TRBV18 and J usage is TRBJ2-7; D remains unclear. Germline V gene lookup returns CDR1 KGHSH and CDR2 LQKENI. The CDR3 has 15 residues. Trimming cost V 3 bases and J 2 bases, with 14 bases left between them. CDR3 loop: CASSPEARTTYEQYF. The CDR3 coding sequence is TGTGCCAGCTCACCTGAGGCGAGAACCACCTACGAGCAGTACTTC.